This T cell receptor beta chain emerged from a study of blood T cell repertoires in COVID-19. The data were produced by immunoSEQ multiplex PCR, yet TCRdb's version contains in-frame clones alone and is incomplete. The sample contains around 220,000 clones, approximately 85% of which appear only once. The germline gives CDR1 LGHDT, CDR2 YNNKEL (reference sequence). The trim removed 6 bases at V and 10 bases at J, leaving 5 bases unmatched. The CDR3 is 12 amino acids. With respect to this clone: The identical CDR3 is also encoded by other nucleotide sequences in the sample.

The chain combines TRBV3-1 (or the pseudogene TRBV3-2) with TRBJ2-1; 8 bases are shared with TRBD2. The sample was peripheral blood. This TCR derives from an elderly woman with COVID-19, enrolled during active disease. In DNA, the CDR3 is TGTGCCAGCAGTTTCAGCGGGGGAGAGCAGTTCTTC. Its protein product is CASSFSGGEQFF.